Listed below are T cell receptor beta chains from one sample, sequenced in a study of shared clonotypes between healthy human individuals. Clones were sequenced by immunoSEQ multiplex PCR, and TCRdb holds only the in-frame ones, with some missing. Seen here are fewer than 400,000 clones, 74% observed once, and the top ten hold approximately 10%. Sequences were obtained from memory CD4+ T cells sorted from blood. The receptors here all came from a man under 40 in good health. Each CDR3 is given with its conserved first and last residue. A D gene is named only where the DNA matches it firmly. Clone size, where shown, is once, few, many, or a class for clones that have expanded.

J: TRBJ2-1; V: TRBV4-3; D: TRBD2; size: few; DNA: TGCGCCAGCAGCCAAGATGAGGGACTAGGGCGGCAGTTCTTC; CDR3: CASSQDEGLGRQFF
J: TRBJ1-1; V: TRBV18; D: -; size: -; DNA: TGTGCCAGCTCACCAGGGGGCCTGACATGGGGGGCCCAGGAAGAAGCTTTCTTT; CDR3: CASSPGGLTWGAQEEAFF
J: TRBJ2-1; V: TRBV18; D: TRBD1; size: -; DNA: TGTGCCAGCTCTCCTGCGACAGGGGCCAATGAGCAGTTCTTC; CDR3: CASSPATGANEQFF
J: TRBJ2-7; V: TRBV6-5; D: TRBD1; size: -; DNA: TGTGCCAGCAGCAATACAGGGGAGTCCTACGAGCAGTACTTC; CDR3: CASSNTGESYEQYF
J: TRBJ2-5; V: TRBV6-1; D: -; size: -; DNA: TGTGCCAGCGGGATGTGGGAGACCCAGTACTTC; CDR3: CASGMWETQYF
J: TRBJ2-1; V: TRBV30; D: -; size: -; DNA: TGTGCCTGGAAGGGCGGGACATTAACCTACAATGAGCAGTTCTTC; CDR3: CAWKGGTLTYNEQFF
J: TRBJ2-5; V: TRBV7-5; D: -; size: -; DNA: TGTGTCAGAATCGGGACAGTCCAAGAGACCCAGTACTTC; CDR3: CVRIGTVQETQYF
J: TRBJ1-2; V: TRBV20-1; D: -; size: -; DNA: TGCAGTGTCCAACCGGGTTATGGCTACACCTTC; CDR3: CSVQPGYGYTF
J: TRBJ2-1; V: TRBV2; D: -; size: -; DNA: TGTGCCAGCCAGGGACCCTACAATGAGCAGTTCTTC; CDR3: CASQGPYNEQFF
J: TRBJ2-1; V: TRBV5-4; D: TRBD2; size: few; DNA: TGTGCCAGCAGCTTGGAGGGTAGCGGGGGACCTGATGAGCAGTTCTTC; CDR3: CASSLEGSGGPDEQFF
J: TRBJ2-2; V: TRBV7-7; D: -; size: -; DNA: TGTGCTAGCAGCTTAGCGACGGTGGGCACCGGGGAGCTGTTTTTT; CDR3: CASSLATVGTGELFF
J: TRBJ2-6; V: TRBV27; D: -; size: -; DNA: TGTGCCAGCAGTTTGTACCTGTCTGGGGCCAACGTCCTGACTTTC; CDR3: CASSLYLSGANVLTF
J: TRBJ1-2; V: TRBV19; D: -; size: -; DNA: TGTGCCAGTAGTAGTCCCGAGGGGGGAGACTATGGCTACACCTTC; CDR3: CASSSPEGGDYGYTF
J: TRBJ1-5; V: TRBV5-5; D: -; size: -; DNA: TGTGCCAGCAGCTTAAGGGGGGCCAATCAGCCCCAGCATTTT; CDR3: CASSLRGANQPQHF
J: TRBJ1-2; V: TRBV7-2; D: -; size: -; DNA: TGTGCCAGCAGACTAGGGTACTATGGCTACACCTTC; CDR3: CASRLGYYGYTF
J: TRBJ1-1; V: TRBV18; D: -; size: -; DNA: TGTGCCAGCTCACCCCGAGGGGCGAACACTGAAGCTTTCTTT; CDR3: CASSPRGANTEAFF
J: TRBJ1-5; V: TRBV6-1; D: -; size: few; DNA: TGTGCCAGCAGTGAAAGGTGGGAGCAGCCCCAGCATTTT; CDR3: CASSERWEQPQHF
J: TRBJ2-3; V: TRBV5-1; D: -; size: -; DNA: TGCGCCAGCAGCTTTAGCAGGGCAGATACGCAGTATTTT; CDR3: CASSFSRADTQYF
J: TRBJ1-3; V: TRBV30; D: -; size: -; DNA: TGTGCCTGGAGTGGGGGACAACCTGGAAACACCATATATTTT; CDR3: CAWSGGQPGNTIYF
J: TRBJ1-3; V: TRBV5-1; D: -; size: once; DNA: TGCGCCAGCAGCTCCGAGCCCGCGGGAGCGGGAAACACCATATATTTT; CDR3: CASSSEPAGAGNTIYF
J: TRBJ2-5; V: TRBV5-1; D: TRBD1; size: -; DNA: TGCGCCAGCAGCTTAGGACAGGGGAGGGGGACCCAGTACTTC; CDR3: CASSLGQGRGTQYF
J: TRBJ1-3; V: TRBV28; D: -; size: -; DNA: TGTGCCAGCAGGAGTTCGGGAAACACCATATATTTT; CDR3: CASRSSGNTIYF
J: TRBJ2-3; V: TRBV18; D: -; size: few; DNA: TGTGCCAGCTCAAGGGACCTTCCTAGCACAGATACGCAGTATTTT; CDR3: CASSRDLPSTDTQYF
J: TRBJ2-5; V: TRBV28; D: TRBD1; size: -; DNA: TGTGCCAGCAGTTTTCAACGCGGGACAGGGATCTTCTACTTC; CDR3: CASSFQRGTGIFYF
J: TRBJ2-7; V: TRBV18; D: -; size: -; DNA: TGTGCCAGCTCAGAGTCCGGACAGTACTACGAGCAGTACTTC; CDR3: CASSESGQYYEQYF
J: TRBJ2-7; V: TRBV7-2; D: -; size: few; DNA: TGTGCCAGCAGCTCAGACGGAGGCCATAGCTCCTACGAGCAGTACTTC; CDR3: CASSSDGGHSSYEQYF
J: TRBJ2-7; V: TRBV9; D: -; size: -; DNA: TGTGCCAGCAGCGTACAGGGGCAGGGCGAGCAGTACTTC; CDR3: CASSVQGQGEQYF
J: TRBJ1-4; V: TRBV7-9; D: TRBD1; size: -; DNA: TGTGCCAGCAGCTTAGGGGACAGGGTGGATGAAAAACTGTTTTTT; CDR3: CASSLGDRVDEKLFF
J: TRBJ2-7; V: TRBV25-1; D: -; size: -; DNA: TGTGCCAGCAGTGCCCCAGGGGGGAGCCGGGAGCAGTACTTC; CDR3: CASSAPGGSREQYF
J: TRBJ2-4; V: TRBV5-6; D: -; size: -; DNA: TGTGCCAGCAGCTTGTATCGGATCGGGATAGCCAAAAACATTCAGTACTTC; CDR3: CASSLYRIGIAKNIQYF